Below are 21 T cell receptor beta chains sequenced from a single sample in a study of T-cell reconstitution after alpha-beta-depleted transplantation in children. Researchers prepared the TCRbeta library using unique molecular identifiers, the study reports. Each CDR3 protein gets one entry after TCRdb re-called the PCR reads with MiXCR. This table holds around 250,000 distinct CDR3 sequences, 9.9% found once. Sequenced material: PBMCs from the stem cell graft donor, taken from the stem cell graft. The receptors here all came from a human donor who donated a stem cell graft to a child with SCID.

This clonotype was observed a few times. V is TRBV2 and J is TRBJ1-1; the match to TRBD1 covers 8 bases. This CDR3 is 17 amino acids long. The trim removed 4 bases at V and 1 base at J, leaving 11 bases unmatched. Germline CDR1 and CDR2: SNHLY and FYNNEI. The CDR3 loop is CASSVRRTGTANTEAFF. In nucleotides, the CDR3 is TGTGCCAGCAGTGTAAGGCGGACAGGGACGGCGAACACTGAAGCTTTCTTT.

This clonotype was detected many times. The rearrangement links TRBV12-3 or TRBV12-4 to TRBJ1-4; possible D gene TRBD1, 5 bases. The V and J ends lost 5 bases and 1 base respectively, with 14 bases between them. The CDR3 spans 16 residues. The CDR3 is CASSPGYRLTNEKLFF. The CDR3 region has the DNA TGTGCCAGCAGTCCGGGATACAGGTTAACTAATGAAAAACTGTTTTTT.

Ten or more counts support this clonotype. The chain carries TRBV27 and TRBJ2-5; TRBD2 matches at 10 bases. CDR3 length: 15 residues. Looked up from germline, CDR1 is MNHEY and CDR2 is SMNVEV (reference sequence). J lost 0 bases, V lost 5 bases, and 3 bases had no gene match. The CDR3 DNA reads TGTGCCAGCAGTCCTAGCGGGGGATACCAAGAGACCCAGTACTTC. Its protein is CASSPSGGYQETQYF.

V and J are TRBV18 and TRBJ2-7; either TRBD1 or TRBD2 may fit D (5 bases each). CDR1 is KGHSH and CDR2 is LQKENI in the germline V gene. The V end was cut by 0 bases, the J end by 4 bases, with 10 bases between. The CDR3 covers 14 residues. The chain's CDR3 is CASSPPGRIYEQYF. The CDR3 DNA sequence: TGTGCCAGCTCACCACCGGGACGGATATACGAGCAGTACTTC.

This clonotype was seen many times. The rearrangement joins TRBV5-1 to TRBJ2-7, with 10 bases matching TRBD1. Germline V CDR1 and CDR2: SGHRS, YFSETQ. The CDR3 is 14 amino acids. V was clipped by 3 bases and J by 6 bases; unmatched bases: 6. The CDR3 bases are TGCGCCAGCAGCTCCGGGACAGGGGTTTCCGAGCAGTACTTC. It specifies CASSSGTGVSEQYF.

This clonotype was observed a handful of times. The genes are TRBV5-6 and TRBJ1-1; D uncertain. Germline-derived CDR1 and CDR2 are SGHDT and YYEEEE. V was clipped by 0 bases and J by 6 bases, with 15 bases between them. The CDR3 extends over 15 amino acids. CDR3 bases: TGTGCCAGCAGCTTGGCCGGCGGGTTACACGCTGAAGCTTTCTTT. Residues: CASSLAGGLHAEAFF.

In its sample, this clonotype was seen a few times. This chain connects TRBV12-3 or TRBV12-4 to TRBJ1-2; TRBD1 agrees at 8 bases. V shed 6 bases, J shed 8 bases, and the junction held 8 bases outside the gene matches. This CDR3 spans 13 amino acids. CDR3 loop: CASSRDRSRGYTF. In DNA, the CDR3 is TGTGCCAGCAGCCGGGACAGGAGCCGGGGCTACACCTTC.

The chain combines TRBV20-1 with TRBJ1-5, with D perhaps matching TRBD1 (5 bases). CDR1 is DFQATT and CDR2 is SNEGSKA in the germline V gene (reference sequence). V gave up 0 bases and J gave up 2 bases, with 14 bases separating them. This CDR3 is built from 16 residues. CDR3 DNA sequence: TGCAGTGCTAGAGATCGGACACGGGGAGGCAATCAGCCCCAGCATTTT. Its protein is CSARDRTRGGNQPQHF.

This clonotype was found a few times. The chain couples TRBV12-3 or TRBV12-4 to TRBJ2-1; D unresolved. V was cut by 6 bases and J by 4 bases, with 16 bases left in between. This CDR3 is 15 amino acids long. CDR3 DNA sequence: TGTGCCAGCAGCCCCAGGTCCGGAGCGTACAATGAGCAGTTCTTC. Its protein is CASSPRSGAYNEQFF.

On this clonotype itself: As the CDR3 is not closed by the conserved phenylalanine or tryptophan, this likely results from a read error. The gene calls are TRBV7-8 and TRBJ2-1, with TRBD1 matching over 7 bases. Germline trimming cut 8 bases from V and 3 bases from J; bases unmatched to any gene: 13. The CDR3 has 16 residues. CDR1 and CDR2 from the germline V gene are SGHVS and FQNEAQ. The CDR3 is CASAATGVLYYNEQFL. The CDR3 DNA reads as TGTGCCAGCGCCGCTACAGGGGTCCTTTACTACAATGAGCAGTTCTTG.

This clonotype was recorded at least ten times. The gene calls are TRBV27 and TRBJ2-1; possible D gene TRBD1, 5 bases. The germline V gene has CDR1 MNHEY and CDR2 SMNVEV (reference sequence). Between the trimmed V and J ends, which lost 6 bases and 7 bases, there was a span of 25 bases. The CDR3 extends over 17 amino acids. The CDR3 region has the DNA TGTGCCAGCAGCCTAAGAAGGGCAGGGTTTGGGTGGAATGAGCAGTTCTTC. Its protein product is CASSLRRAGFGWNEQFF.

There are a few counts of this clonotype. The genes are TRBV29-1 and TRBJ2-2, with a tentative D call TRBD1 (5 bases). CDR1 is SQVTM and CDR2 is ANQGSEA in the germline V gene. Trimming shortened V by 8 bases and J by 8 bases, and 15 bases separated the two germline ends. The CDR3 is made up of 12 amino acids. CDR3 protein: CSLGVSPGELFF. The CDR3 DNA is TGCAGCTTAGGGGTCAGCCCTGGGGAGCTGTTTTTT.

At least ten counts were recorded for this clonotype. This chain connects TRBV10-3 to TRBJ2-1; D unclear. Per germline, CDR1 ENHRY and CDR2 SYGVKD. The CDR3 consists of 12 residues. V was pared by 0 bases and J by 6 bases, with 3 bases between. CDR3 residues: CAISESGNEQFF. CDR3 nucleotides: TGTGCCATCAGTGAGTCAGGCAATGAGCAGTTCTTC.

This sequence joins TRBV4-1 and TRBJ2-7, with 8 bases aligning to TRBD2. V gave up 7 bases and J gave up 2 bases; unmatched junction bases: 13. Looked up from germline, CDR1 is MGHRA and CDR2 is YSYEKL. The CDR3 spans 16 residues. CDR3 bases: TGCGCCAGCAAAAAAGAGATAGCGGGGCTCCCCTACGAGCAGTACTTC. Its protein is CASKKEIAGLPYEQYF.

In its sample, this clonotype was seen many times. The CDR3 sequence is CASSLDSSGDTQYF. As DNA, the CDR3 is TGCGCCAGCAGCTTGGATAGTTCGGGGGATACGCAGTATTTT. The chain is built from TRBV5-1 and TRBJ2-3, with TRBD2 as a possible D gene (5 bases). Between the trimmed V and J ends, which lost 0 bases and 6 bases, there was a span of 11 bases. This CDR3 spans 14 amino acids. CDR1 is SGHRS and CDR2 is YFSETQ in the germline V gene.

This clonotype came up a few times. The rearrangement uses TRBV20-1 and TRBJ1-2; TRBD1 agrees at 8 bases. The CDR3 loop spans 14 amino acids. Germline V CDR1 and CDR2: DFQATT, SNEGSKA (reference sequence). V trimming: 3 bases; J trimming: 5 bases; junction bases outside the gene matches: 8. Here the CDR3 DNA reads TGCAGTGCTAGTGGAGGAACAGGGGGTTATGGCTACACCTTC. It translates to CSASGGTGGYGYTF.

This clonotype was picked up many times. This sequence joins TRBV6-1 and TRBJ2-7; D perhaps matches TRBD1 (7 bases). Trimming stripped 3 bases from V and 5 bases from J, with 20 bases between. This CDR3 has 16 residues. CDR1 MNHNS and CDR2 SASEGT come from the germline V gene. In DNA form, the CDR3 reads TGTGCCAGCAGTGACCTCCGGGGGAACAGGGGACACGAGCAGTACTTC. This encodes CASSDLRGNRGHEQYF.

V gene TRBV19 combines with J gene TRBJ1-5; 11 bases fit TRBD1. CDR3 length: 16 residues. CDR1 is LNHDA and CDR2 is SQIVND in the germline V gene (reference sequence). The V segment lost 8 bases and the J segment 1 base; nucleotides outside the gene matches: 7. As DNA, the CDR3 is TGTGCCAGTTGGACAGGGGGCGCCCGGAGCAATCAGCCCCAGCATTTT. The encoded protein is CASWTGGARSNQPQHF.

This clonotype was seen ten or more times. V and J are TRBV10-3 and TRBJ2-7; D is perhaps TRBD1 (5 bases). CDR1 is ENHRY and CDR2 is SYGVKD in the germline V gene. V dropped 4 bases and J dropped 4 bases, with 17 bases sitting between them. This CDR3 contains 15 residues. CDR3 region: CAISGGQGASYEQYF. DNA for the CDR3: TGTGCCATCAGTGGAGGACAAGGGGCGAGTTACGAGCAGTACTTC.

This clonotype was recorded many times. The chain has TRBV14 and TRBJ2-7; no definite D call. Per germline, CDR1 SGHDN and CDR2 FVKESK. Trimming removed 0 bases at V and 7 bases at J, with 10 bases between. There are 13 residues in the CDR3. This CDR3 reads CASSQDHFTEQYF. DNA for the CDR3: TGTGCCAGCAGCCAAGATCATTTCACAGAGCAGTACTTC.

This clonotype was picked up a small number of times. The V gene is TRBV7-9, the J gene TRBJ1-4; 8 bases line up with TRBD1. CDR1 is SEHNR and CDR2 is FQNEAQ in the germline V gene (reference sequence). The length of the CDR3 is 15 residues. The ends lost 2 bases at V and 4 bases at J; junction bases unmatched: 3. The CDR3 loop is CASSLFGQGNEKLFF. The CDR3 nucleotides read TGTGCCAGCAGCTTATTCGGACAGGGTAATGAAAAACTGTTTTTT.